This is a list of T cell receptor beta chains from one sample in a study of vaccination effects on CD4 cells after COVID-19. The antigens these receptors bind are not known. The data were produced by immunoSEQ multiplex PCR, yet TCRdb's version contains in-frame clones alone and is incomplete. The sample lists some 74,000 clones; approximately 81% were seen once. The sequencing used CD4+ T cells from PBMCs cultured with HCoV-229E spike peptides, collected after COVID-19 vaccination. The receptors were gathered from a human donor who received a COVID-19 vaccine. CDR3s include the opening cysteine and the closing phenylalanine or tryptophan. Fields, in order: J gene, D gene, V gene, clone size, CDR3 DNA, CDR3 protein. The D gene is left open where the match is weak. Clone size is not always given. Where it is, it says once, few, many or a class for expanded clones.

TRBJ1-1 TRBD1 TRBV10-1 few TGCGCCAGCAGGGCCACCGGGACAGAGAACACTGAAGCTTTCTTT CASRATGTENTEAFF
TRBJ1-5 . TRBV12-5 few TGTGCTAGTGGGGGGGCAGGTCTAAATCAGCCCCAGCATTTT CASGGAGLNQPQHF
TRBJ1-3 . TRBV30 . TGTGCCTGGAACACAGGGACTGGAAACACCATATATTTT CAWNTGTGNTIYF
TRBJ2-1 TRBD1 TRBV9 . TGTGCCAGCAGCACCCCCGGACAGGTCAGGCAGTTCTTC CASSTPGQVRQFF
TRBJ2-2 TRBD1 TRBV5-1 . TGCGCCAGCAGAAAACAGGGGGCTAACACCGGGGAGCTGTTTTTT CASRKQGANTGELFF
TRBJ2-5 TRBD1 TRBV5-1 . TGCGCCAGCGGGTGGGACAGACAAGAGACCCAGTACTTC CASGWDRQETQYF
TRBJ2-3 . TRBV4-2 . TGTGCCAGCAGCCAAGCGGCCGGGCCAGATACGCAGTATTTT CASSQAAGPDTQYF
TRBJ2-2 . TRBV7-2 . TGTGCCAGCAGCTTGGCAGGGTTGAACACCGGGGAGCTGTTTTTT CASSLAGLNTGELFF
TRBJ2-1 TRBD1 TRBV19 . TGTGCCAGTAGAAAGACAGGGGGCTCCTACAATGAGCAGTTCTTC CASRKTGGSYNEQFF
TRBJ2-1 . TRBV7-2 . TGTGCCAGCAGCTCCCCGATCCCAGTTAGCAATGAGCAGTTCTTC CASSSPIPVSNEQFF
TRBJ1-1 . TRBV7-2 . TGTGCCAGCAGCTTAGCAGGGATCGGCGAAGCTTTCTTT CASSLAGIGEAFF
TRBJ1-2 . TRBV3-1/TRBV3-2 . TGTGCCAGCAGCCAAATGGAGAGGGGCTACACCTTC CASSQMERGYTF
TRBJ2-5 TRBD2 TRBV10-1 . TGCGCCAGCAGTCGGGTGGGACTAGCACGACTGGGGGAGACCCAGTACTTC CASSRVGLARLGETQYF
TRBJ1-4 TRBD1 TRBV6-5 . TGTGCCAGCAGGGGGACAGGGTATGAAAAACTGTTTTTT CASRGTGYEKLFF
TRBJ1-2 TRBD1 TRBV6-5 few TGTGCCAGCAGTTACTCGAGGACAGGGGGTGGCTATGGCTACACCTTC CASSYSRTGGGYGYTF
TRBJ2-1 . TRBV18 . TGTGCCAGCTCACCCATGACAGAAAATGAGCAGTTCTTC CASSPMTENEQFF
TRBJ2-3 . TRBV5-1 . TGCGCCAGCAGCCTGGACACCCAAGTTACAGATACGCAGTATTTT CASSLDTQVTDTQYF
TRBJ1-4 . TRBV18 . TGTGCCAGCTCACCTTTCGACGGGAATGAAAAACTGTTTTTT CASSPFDGNEKLFF
TRBJ2-3 TRBD2 TRBV4-2 . TGTGCCAGCAGCGACCGAGCGGGGGGAAGCACAGATACGCAGTATTTT CASSDRAGGSTDTQYF
TRBJ2-6 . TRBV18 . TGTGCCAGCTCACCCGGGGCGGAGGGGGCCAACGTCCTGACTTTC CASSPGAEGANVLTF
TRBJ1-3 . TRBV18 . TGTGCCAGCTCACCTCGGACAGAACTCTCTGGAAACACCATATATTTT CASSPRTELSGNTIYF
TRBJ2-3 . TRBV5-4 . TGTGCCAGCAGCTTGGGGAGTCTCCGTAGCACAGATACGCAGTATTTT CASSLGSLRSTDTQYF
TRBJ1-2 TRBD1 TRBV24-1 . TGTGCCACCAGTGACCATGAGGGACAGCTTACAAATAACTATGGCTACACCTTC CATSDHEGQLTNNYGYTF
TRBJ1-6 . TRBV28 few TGTGCCAGCAGTTACAGCTCCTATAATTCACCCCTCCACTTT CASSYSSYNSPLHF